The 31 T cell receptor beta chains below come from one sample, sequenced in a study of T cell responses to AZD1222 COVID-19 vaccine. TCRdb's copy holds only in-frame clones and misses some; the assay was immunoSEQ multiplex PCR. The data contain about 55,000 clones, roughly nine tenths of them singletons. The material was peripheral blood, obtained on day 0 of AZD1222 vaccination. The receptors originated from an adult in good health.

The chain employs TRBV7-2 and TRBJ2-3; D is possibly TRBD1 (8 bases). Germline V gene sequence: CDR1 SGHTA, CDR2 FQGNSA. This CDR3 region has 15 residues. V lost 5 bases and J 5 bases, leaving 17 bases between the germline ends. The CDR3 DNA follows: TGTGCCAGCAGCCCTGGACAGGGAGGGATAGATACGCAGTATTTT. Protein product: CASSPGQGGIDTQYF. The whole variable domain, filled in from reference TRBV7-2 and TRBJ2-3, reads GAGVSQSPSNKVTEKGKDVELRCDPISGHTALYWYRQSLGQGLEFLIYFQGNSAPDKSGLPSDRFSAERTGGSVSTLTIQRTQQEDSAVYLCASSPGQGGIDTQYFGPGTRLTVL.

This chain joins TRBV7-6 and TRBJ2-2; D is possibly TRBD1 (5 bases). V was shortened by 1 base and J by 1 base, with 10 bases between the two germline ends. The germline gives CDR1 SGHVS, CDR2 FNYEAQ. CDR3 length equals 16 residues. The CDR3 nucleotides read TGTGCCAGCAGCTTAGAGGCAGGGAAGAACACCGGGGAGCTGTTTTTT. This sequence encodes CASSLEAGKNTGELFF.

In its sample, this clone was seen once. V and J are TRBV6-6 and TRBJ1-3, with a weak D call TRBD1 (5 bases). V lost 5 bases to trimming and J lost 4 bases, with 21 bases between them. CDR1 and CDR2 (germline): MNHNY, SVGAGI (reference sequence). CDR3 length: 17 residues. Here the CDR3 DNA reads TGTGCCAGCAGTCCCCCGGCGGAGGGACGATTCGGAAACACCATATATTTT. Residues: CASSPPAEGRFGNTIYF.

In this sample, this clone turned up a few times. V gene TRBV5-1 combines with J gene TRBJ1-4; possibly TRBD1 for D (5 bases). The germline V and J ends were trimmed by 0 bases and 0 bases, with 9 bases remaining between them. This CDR3 is 16 amino acids long. Germline V lookup: CDR1 SGHRS, CDR2 YFSETQ. This chain's CDR3 is CASSLVGTATNEKLFF. DNA for the CDR3: TGCGCCAGCAGCTTGGTAGGGACGGCAACTAATGAAAAACTGTTTTTT.

This chain links TRBV24-1 with TRBJ1-4; weak D call: TRBD1 (6 bases). The CDR3 covers 16 residues. CDR1 and CDR2 from the germline V gene are KGHDR and SFDVKD. Trimming took 1 base from V and 8 from J, leaving 16 bases between them. This chain's CDR3 is CATSDFTGSGSEKLFF. CDR3 in DNA: TGTGCCACCAGTGATTTCACAGGGTCGGGGAGCGAAAAACTGTTTTTT.

This chain uses TRBV6-6 with TRBJ1-4, with TRBD1 identical over 12 bases. The CDR3 extends over 15 amino acids. The J segment lost 11 bases and the V segment lost 5 bases, leaving 9 bases of the junction unmatched. Germline lookup yields CDR1 MNHNY and CDR2 SVGAGI (reference sequence). Here the CDR3 reads CASSQTGQGALKLFF. Written as DNA, the CDR3 is TGTGCCAGCAGTCAGACGGGACAGGGGGCGTTGAAACTGTTTTTT.

This clone was picked up one time. The gene calls are TRBV24-1 and TRBJ2-7; tentatively, D is TRBD1 (5 bases). The CDR3 is 13 amino acids. The germline V gene has CDR1 KGHDR and CDR2 SFDVKD. V was shortened by 7 bases and J by 0 bases, with 9 bases between the two germline ends. CDR3 DNA: TGTGCCACCAGGAAGGGGCCCTCCTACGAGCAGTACTTC. Its translation: CATRKGPSYEQYF.

This clone appeared a single time. The chain recombines TRBV27 with TRBJ2-6; no reliable D call. Trimming stripped 2 bases from V and 2 bases from J, with 7 bases between. This CDR3 comprises 15 residues. Per the germline V gene, CDR1 is MNHEY and CDR2 is SMNVEV (reference sequence). The CDR3 DNA reads TGTGCCAGCAGTTTAAGTAACACTGGGGCCAACGTCCTGACTTTC. It translates to CASSLSNTGANVLTF.

This rearrangement joins TRBV6-1 to TRBJ2-4; 8 bases align to TRBD2. After removal of 6 bases from V and 5 bases from J, the junction contained 6 bases not matched to a gene. The CDR3 consists of 14 residues. CDR1 is MNHNS, CDR2 SASEGT, per germline. CDR3 protein: CASSKRGGENIQYF. The CDR3 DNA reads as TGTGCCAGCAGCAAACGGGGGGGTGAAAACATTCAGTACTTC.

This chain connects TRBV19 to TRBJ2-7; possible D gene TRBD1, 6 bases. The germline V gene encodes CDR1 LNHDA and CDR2 SQIVND (reference sequence). V lost 8 bases to trimming and J lost 1 base, with 12 bases between them. CDR3 length equals 13 residues. The CDR3: CASSGTPSYEQYF. The DNA of the CDR3 is TGTGCCAGTTCCGGGACACCTTCCTACGAGCAGTACTTC.

The chain carries TRBV6-5 and TRBJ1-4; perhaps TRBD1 as D (5 bases). CDR3 length: 16 residues. V lost 0 bases and J 7 bases, leaving 15 bases between the germline ends. CDR1 is MNHEY and CDR2 is SVGAGI in the germline V gene. Here the CDR3 DNA reads TGTGCCAGCAGTTACTCGACTCAGGGAGGAGGTGAAAAACTGTTTTTT. It specifies CASSYSTQGGGEKLFF.

The chain has TRBV7-2 and TRBJ2-3; 7 nucleotides align to TRBD2. The V segment lost 5 bases and the J segment 1 base; nucleotides outside the gene matches: 3. Germline V gene lookup returns CDR1 SGHTA and CDR2 FQGNSA. The CDR3 has 14 residues. The CDR3, as DNA: TGTGCCAGCAGCCAAACTAGCGGCACAGATACGCAGTATTTT. Protein: CASSQTSGTDTQYF.

The rearrangement links TRBV6-5 to TRBJ2-7; TRBD2 aligns across 8 bases. V lost 6 bases and J lost 6; bases outside the gene matches: 7. CDR1 and CDR2 from the germline V gene are MNHEY and SVGAGI. The CDR3 contains 13 residues. The CDR3 nucleotides read TGTGCCAGCAGATACGGGGGGGCCGGCGAGCAGTACTTC. Protein product: CASRYGGAGEQYF.

The genes are TRBV5-1 and TRBJ2-3; 10 bases line up with TRBD2. CDR1 is SGHRS and CDR2 is YFSETQ in the germline V gene. There are 16 residues in the CDR3. V dropped 4 bases and J dropped 3; count of bases not matched to a gene: 8. CDR3 bases: TGCGCCAGCAGCGAGACGCCTAGCGGGGGAACAGATACGCAGTATTTT. Translation gives CASSETPSGGTDTQYF.

The V call is TRBV28, the J call TRBJ2-1; 9 positions agree with TRBD1. The junction had 7 bases not matched to a gene; V was cut back by 6 bases and J by 1 base. Germline CDR1 reads MDHEN; CDR2 reads SYDVKM. This CDR3 has 16 residues. The CDR3 loop reads CASSAPGTGSYNEQFF. Here the CDR3 DNA reads TGTGCCAGCAGCGCCCCCGGGACAGGGTCCTACAATGAGCAGTTCTTC.

The rearrangement links TRBV9 to TRBJ1-1; tentative D call: TRBD1 (5 bases). The CDR3 sequence is 15 residues long. The V gene lost 4 bases and the J gene lost 4 bases, with 17 bases spanning the gap. Germline CDR1 SGDLS, CDR2 YYNGEE. CDR3 region: CASSPRTAGGTEAFF. DNA of the CDR3: TGTGCCAGCAGCCCACGGACGGCCGGGGGCACTGAAGCTTTCTTT.

This chain connects TRBV6-5 to TRBJ2-7; 7 nucleotides align to TRBD1. Germline CDR1 is MNHEY and CDR2 is SVGAGI. The V and J ends lost 6 bases and 4 bases, in that order; junction bases with no gene match: 9. The length of the CDR3 is 14 residues. CDR3 nucleotides: TGTGCCAGCAGGCCAGCCGGGACAGCATACGAGCAGTACTTC. Translated: CASRPAGTAYEQYF.

This chain joins TRBV11-3 and TRBJ2-2; D uncertain. CDR1 and CDR2 from the germline V gene are SGHNT and YENEEA. This CDR3 region has 18 residues. Trimming removed 0 bases at V and 3 bases at J, with 17 bases between. This chain's CDR3 is CASSLDGPRLGYTGELFF. CDR3 DNA: TGTGCCAGCAGCTTAGACGGACCCAGACTCGGTTACACCGGGGAGCTGTTTTTT.

The chain combines TRBV11-2 with TRBJ2-5; 13 nucleotides align to TRBD2. CDR1 and CDR2 from the germline V gene are SGHAT and FQNNGV. The CDR3 has 15 amino acids. J was trimmed by 5 bases and V by 4 bases; bases with no gene match: 4. The CDR3 coding sequence is TGTGCCAGCAGCTCCGGACTAGCGGGGGCTGAGACCCAGTACTTC. The encoded protein is CASSSGLAGAETQYF.

CDR3 nucleotide sequence: TGTGCCAGCAGGGAACCCGGGGATCGGAATTCACCCCTCCACTTT. Translating gives CASREPGDRNSPLHF. The gene calls are TRBV2 and TRBJ1-6; no definite D call. V lost 6 bases and J lost 7, with 16 bases in between. Germline assignment: CDR1 SNHLY and CDR2 FYNNEI. The CDR3 has 15 residues.

The chain joins TRBV6-2 or TRBV6-3 to TRBJ1-2; D is ambiguous. V was trimmed by 5 bases and J by 4 bases, leaving 11 bases between them. Germline V gene lookup returns CDR1 MNHEY and CDR2 SVGEGT. The CDR3 length is 13 residues. The CDR3 bases are TGTGCCAGCAGTCCCGGGATCGGCTATGGCTACACCTTC. Translating it yields CASSPGIGYGYTF.

The genes are TRBV25-1 and TRBJ2-3; D perhaps matches TRBD1 (5 bases). The CDR3 has 16 amino acids. Germline V lookup: CDR1 MGHDK, CDR2 SYGVNS. V lost 1 base to trimming and J lost 0 bases, with 11 bases between them. DNA for the CDR3: TGTGCCAGCAGTGAATTGGGTGGGGCTAGCACAGATACGCAGTATTTT. Residues: CASSELGGASTDTQYF.

This chain links TRBV10-3 with TRBJ2-1; the D is unclear. Germline CDR1 ENHRY, CDR2 SYGVKD. Trimming took off 2 bases at V and 3 bases at J, with 2 bases between the two ends. The length of the CDR3 is 12 residues. The CDR3 loop is CAISEHYNEQFF. The CDR3 DNA follows: TGTGCCATCAGTGAGCACTACAATGAGCAGTTCTTC.

The genes are TRBV11-3 and TRBJ2-2; 8 bases align to TRBD2. Germline CDR1 reads SGHNT; CDR2 reads YENEEA. The CDR3 runs to 15 residues. With 5 bases clipped from V and 0 bases from J, the junction kept 2 bases outside the gene matches. CDR3 coding DNA: TGTGCCAGCAGCCCCGGGGGGGCGAACACCGGGGAGCTGTTTTTT. Translating it yields CASSPGGANTGELFF.

The chain couples TRBV5-1 to TRBJ2-7, with 8 bases matching TRBD2. This CDR3 has 14 amino acids. CDR1 and CDR2 from the germline V gene are SGHRS and YFSETQ. V trimming: 2 bases; J trimming: 3 bases; junction bases outside the gene matches: 4. The CDR3 DNA is TGCGCCAGCAGCTTAGCGGGGGCAGGCTACGAGCAGTACTTC. It is translated as CASSLAGAGYEQYF.

This clone has just one count. The CDR3 is CASSGGTSGSEQYF. CDR3 nucleotides: TGTGCCAGCAGTGGAGGGACTAGCGGGAGCGAGCAGTACTTC. The genes are TRBV2 and TRBJ2-7; TRBD2 aligns across 14 bases. V lost 4 bases and J lost 6; bases outside the gene matches: 2. The CDR3 totals 14 residues. The germline CDR1 and CDR2 sequences are SNHLY and FYNNEI.

This clone has just one count. This chain joins TRBV12-3 or TRBV12-4 and TRBJ1-2; 9 nucleotides align to TRBD1. The CDR3 sequence is 13 residues long. V shed 6 bases, J shed 2 bases, and the junction held 1 base outside the gene matches. The CDR3 sequence: CASRGTGNYGYTF. The CDR3 DNA reads as TGTGCCAGCAGGGGGACAGGGAACTATGGCTACACCTTC.

The chain carries TRBV7-9 and TRBJ1-6; D is uncertain. With 5 bases removed from V and 16 bases from J, the gap between germline ends came to 15 bases. Germline V gene data show CDR1 as SEHNR and CDR2 as FQNEAQ (reference sequence). The CDR3 totals 12 residues. In DNA form, the CDR3 reads TGTGCCAGCAGCCGAGGAGTTATGGGTCTCCACTTT. This sequence encodes CASSRGVMGLHF.

This clone was seen a single time. The CDR3 protein is CASRKAQGTEAFF. The CDR3 DNA follows: TGTGCCAGCAGAAAAGCCCAGGGGACTGAAGCTTTCTTT. The V gene is TRBV7-3, the J gene TRBJ1-1, with a tentative D call TRBD1 (6 bases). The CDR3 sequence is 13 residues long. V lost 6 bases to trimming and J lost 5 bases, with 13 bases between them. The germline gives CDR1 SGHTA, CDR2 FQGTGA.

The gene calls are TRBV19 and TRBJ1-2; possibly TRBD1 for D (5 bases). Trimming stripped 5 bases from V and 4 bases from J, with 11 bases between. The CDR3 contains 13 residues. The germline V gene has CDR1 LNHDA and CDR2 SQIVND (reference sequence). CDR3 residues: CASSRDLAYGYTF. CDR3 DNA sequence: TGTGCCAGTAGTCGGGACCTGGCCTATGGCTACACCTTC.

V is TRBV30 and J is TRBJ1-2; D is undetermined. The CDR3 sequence is 11 residues long. Germline-derived CDR1 and CDR2 are GTSNPN and SVGIG (reference sequence). V was pared by 3 bases and J by 4 bases, with 6 bases between. The CDR3 here is CAWSLVYGYTF. The CDR3 DNA reads as TGTGCCTGGAGCTTGGTCTATGGCTACACCTTC.